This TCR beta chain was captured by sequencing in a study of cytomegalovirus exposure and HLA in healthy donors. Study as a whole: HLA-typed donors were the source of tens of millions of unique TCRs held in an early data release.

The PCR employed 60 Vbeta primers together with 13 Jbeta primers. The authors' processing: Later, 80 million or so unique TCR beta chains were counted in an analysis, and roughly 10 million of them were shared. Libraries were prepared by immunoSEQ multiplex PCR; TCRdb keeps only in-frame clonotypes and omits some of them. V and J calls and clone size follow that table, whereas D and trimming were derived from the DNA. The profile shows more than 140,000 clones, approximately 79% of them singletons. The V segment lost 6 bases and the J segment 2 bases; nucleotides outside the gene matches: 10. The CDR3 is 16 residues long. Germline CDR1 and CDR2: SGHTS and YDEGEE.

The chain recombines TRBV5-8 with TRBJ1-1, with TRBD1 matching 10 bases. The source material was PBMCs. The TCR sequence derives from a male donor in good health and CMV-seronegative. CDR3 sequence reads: CASTRTGGFVNTEAFF. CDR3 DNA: TGTGCCAGCACCAGGACAGGGGGTTTTGTAAACACTGAAGCTTTCTTT.